The present T cell receptor (beta chain) was sequenced within a study of CD8 T cells in ankylosing spondylitis. A quantitative 5'-RACE method, one with molecular barcodes, was used to make TCR beta libraries. TCRdb analysed the 5' RACE reads with MiXCR anew, one entry per CDR3 protein. The data show 400,000 to 450,000 distinct CDR3 sequences, 17% seen once. As to this clonotype: Its specificity is unknown.

Study observations and caveats: Characteristic of ankylosing spondylitis blood, it appeared, was a TCR beta motif comprising roughly eight highly homologous variants.

The V segment lost 4 bases and the J segment 6 bases; nucleotides outside the gene matches: 2. The length of the CDR3 is 13 residues. Germline V CDR1 and CDR2: SQVTM, ANQGSEA. The chain joins TRBV29-1 to TRBJ2-3; 12 bases match TRBD2. This receptor was identified in a male donor with ankylosing spondylitis. The material sequenced was blood, either unsorted or a sorted T cell fraction (not recorded which). The DNA of the CDR3 is TGCAGCGTTGGGACTAGCGGGATGGATACGCAGTATTTT. It yields the protein CSVGTSGMDTQYF.